This entry lists 7 T cell receptor beta chains sequenced from one sample in a study of Ad26.COV2.S vaccination and SARS-CoV-2 variants. Assay: immunoSEQ multiplex PCR; the TCRdb copy retains only in-frame clones and omits some. In the table there are approximately 340,000 clones, around 90% of which are singletons. The specimen was peripheral blood, collected after recovery from COVID-19. These receptors all come from a human donor who had recovered from COVID-19.

The rearrangement links TRBV5-8 to TRBJ1-1; no clear D. Trimming pared 0 bases from V and 1 base from J, leaving 10 bases between. This CDR3 contains 15 residues. CDR1 is SGHTS and CDR2 is YDEGEE in the germline V gene. The CDR3 DNA reads TGTGCCAGCAGCTTGGTCGGCCTGGGGAACACTGAAGCTTTCTTT. Its translation is CASSLVGLGNTEAFF.

This chain joins TRBV11-2 and TRBJ1-6; a possible D gene is TRBD1 (5 bases). Germline CDR1 and CDR2: SGHAT and FQNNGV. The CDR3 is made up of 15 amino acids. The V and J ends lost 0 bases and 9 bases respectively, with 12 bases between them. CDR3 in amino acids: CASSLDQGLSSPLHF. The CDR3 DNA is TGTGCCAGCAGCTTAGACCAGGGACTCAGTTCACCCCTCCACTTT.

The chain joins TRBV11-2 to TRBJ1-6; possibly TRBD1 for D (5 bases). The V gene's germline CDR1 is SGHAT and CDR2 FQNNGV. The CDR3 totals 16 residues. Trimming stripped 0 bases from V and 10 bases from J, with 16 bases between. CDR3 region: CASSLDRVRDHSPLHF. CDR3 nucleotide sequence: TGTGCCAGCAGCTTAGATAGAGTGAGGGACCACTCACCCCTCCACTTT. Full variable domain (remainder filled in from reference TRBV11-2 and TRBJ1-6): EAGVAQSPRYKIIEKRQSVAFWCNPISGHATLYWYQQILGQGPKLLIQFQNNGVVDDSQLPKDRFSAERLKGVDSTLKIQPAKLEDSAVYLCASSLDRVRDHSPLHFGNGTRLTVT.

V usage is TRBV10-3 and J usage is TRBJ2-3; possibly TRBD1 or TRBD2 for D (6 bases each). The CDR3 has 12 amino acids. In germline, CDR1 is ENHRY, CDR2 SYGVKD. Trimming cost V 7 bases and J 5 bases, with 10 bases left between them. The CDR3 sequence: CAIKRGQDTQYF. The CDR3 DNA sequence: TGTGCCATCAAACGGGGGCAAGATACGCAGTATTTT.

J is TRBJ1-2 and V is TRBV27; maybe TRBD1 (6 bases). The CDR3 extends over 13 amino acids. V was clipped by 0 bases and J by 6 bases, with 8 bases between them. CDR1 is MNHEY and CDR2 is SMNVEV in the germline V gene (reference sequence). The chain's CDR3 is CASSLSGHNGYTF. CDR3 DNA: TGTGCCAGCAGTTTATCGGGACACAATGGCTACACCTTC.

This rearrangement joins TRBV19 to TRBJ1-1; 10 nucleotides line up with TRBD1. The CDR3 has 16 residues. V was pared by 9 bases and J by 0 bases, with 10 bases of the junction left unmatched. Germline V CDR1 and CDR2: LNHDA, SQIVND (reference sequence). The CDR3 nucleotides read TGTGCCAGCAGAGACAGGGGGCGCCTAATGAACACTGAAGCTTTCTTT. Translation gives CASRDRGRLMNTEAFF.

The V call is TRBV7-9, the J call TRBJ2-3; D may be TRBD2 (5 bases). V lost 8 bases, J lost 4 bases, and 16 bases lay in between. Germline values: CDR1 SEHNR, CDR2 FQNEAQ (reference sequence). This CDR3 region has 14 residues. This CDR3 reads CASAGDKSADTQYF. CDR3 nucleotide sequence: TGTGCCAGCGCCGGGGATAAGTCTGCAGATACGCAGTATTTT.